This entry lists 15 T cell receptor beta chains sequenced from one sample in a study of Graves' ophthalmopathy and Graves' hyperthyroidism. The study amplified TCR beta CDR3 regions using RNA transcripts. Second-round multiplex PCR came after a first-round RT-PCR that employed HTBI primers. TCRdb fed the multiplex PCR reads into MiXCR, producing one record per CDR3 protein. The sample holds about 740,000 distinct CDR3 sequences, 40% seen once. Sequenced sample: peripheral blood. All receptors derive from an adult man with Graves' ophthalmopathy.

This clonotype has at least ten counts. V usage is TRBV7-3 and J usage is TRBJ2-7; D might be TRBD1 (5 bases). The CDR3 covers 13 residues. CDR1 is SGHTA, CDR2 FQGTGA, per germline. With 2 bases removed from V and 5 bases from J, the gap between germline ends came to 10 bases. For the CDR3, the DNA is TGTGCCAGCAGCTTATCGGCAGGGCACGAGCAGTACTTC. Translation: CASSLSAGHEQYF. Variable domain in full (rest from reference TRBV7-3 and TRBJ2-7): GAGVSQTPSNKVTEKGKYVELRCDPISGHTALYWYRQSLGQGPEFLIYFQGTGAADDSGLPNDRFFAVRPEGSVSTLKIQRTERGDSAVYLCASSLSAGHEQYFGPGTRLTVT.

With regard to this clonotype: The CDR3 end shows no conserved phenylalanine or tryptophan, and so a read error is likely. The limits of the CDR3 on the DNA are not certain, so only TCRdb's listed CDR3 is given. The chain links TRBV13 to TRBJ2-6; TRBD1, as called in the table, went unchecked against the DNA. The V gene's germline CDR1 is PRHDT and CDR2 FYEKMQ (reference sequence). The CDR3 is 9 amino acids in total, end residues counted. CDR3 sequence: CASSPWTDT.

In this sample, this clonotype turned up many times. The CDR3: CASSLRTDNEKLFF. The CDR3 nucleotides are TGTGCCAGCAGCTTACGGACAGATAATGAAAAACTGTTTTTT. This chain links TRBV11-2 with TRBJ1-4, with D possibly being TRBD1 (6 bases). V was cut by 2 bases and J by 4 bases, with 8 bases left in between. CDR1 is SGHAT, CDR2 FQNNGV, per germline. There are 14 residues in the CDR3.

The chain couples TRBV29-1 to TRBJ1-2, with D possibly matching TRBD1 (5 bases). V lost 2 bases and J lost 2, with 9 bases in between. CDR3 length equals 13 residues. Germline CDR1 and CDR2: SQVTM and ANQGSEA. CDR3 bases: TGCAGCGTTGAAAAATCAGGGAACTATGGCTACACCTTC. Translated, it gives CSVEKSGNYGYTF.

V and J are TRBV2 and TRBJ2-7; D unresolved. The germline V gene has CDR1 SNHLY and CDR2 FYNNEI. V lost 7 bases and J 4 bases, leaving 11 bases between the germline ends. The CDR3 contains 12 residues. CDR3 in amino acids: CASTRIIYEQYF. DNA of the CDR3: TGTGCCAGCACCAGGATTATTTACGAGCAGTACTTC. The full variable domain, in which reference TRBV2 and TRBJ2-7 provide the parts outside the CDR3, is EPEVTQTPSHQVTQMGQEVILRCVPISNHLYFYWYRQILGQKVEFLVSFYNNEISEKSEIFDDQFSVERPDGSNFTLKIRSTKLEDSAMYFCASTRIIYEQYFGPGTRLTVT.

This clonotype has a count of ten or more. The gene calls are TRBV5-1 and TRBJ1-2, with D tentatively TRBD1 (5 bases). The CDR3 extends over 16 amino acids. The V gene lost 3 bases and the J gene lost 2 bases, with 17 bases spanning the gap. CDR1 is SGHRS, CDR2 YFSETQ, per germline. The CDR3 loop is CASSSLGRDGNYGYTF. CDR3 DNA: TGCGCCAGCAGCTCTCTAGGGAGGGACGGAAACTATGGCTACACCTTC.

The V gene is TRBV9, the J gene TRBJ2-2; D is unclear. This CDR3 is built from 17 residues. CDR1 and CDR2 (germline): SGDLS, YYNGEE. V gave up 0 bases and J gave up 4 bases, with 16 bases separating them. Written as DNA, the CDR3 is TGTGCCAGCAGCGTAGCTTCCAGGTCCACGAGCACCGGGGAGCTGTTTTTT. Amino acids: CASSVASRSTSTGELFF.

A note on this clonotype: Germline and junction disagree at one end, which may indicate a read error. This rearrangement joins TRBV7-2 to TRBJ2-5; no clear D. This CDR3 is built from 13 residues. Germline CDR1 and CDR2: SGHTA and FQGNSA. The CDR3 here is CAGSLSRGETQYF. The CDR3 DNA reads TGTGCCGGCAGCTTATCACGTGGGGAGACCCAGTACTTC.

Details on this clonotype: This may stem from a read error, because a much larger clone lies one nucleotide away. J is TRBJ2-7 and V is TRBV15, with D possibly TRBD1 on 6 matching bases. Germline V gives CDR1 LNHNV, CDR2 YYDKDF (reference sequence). CDR3 size: 16 residues. Trimming left V 1 base short and J 6 bases short, with 19 bases between. The DNA for the CDR3 is TGTGCCACCAGCAGAGCTCGGATAGGGACACCCTCCGAGCAGTACTTC. Residues: CATSRARIGTPSEQYF.

This chain joins TRBV9 and TRBJ1-2, with 8 bases identical to TRBD1. Looked up from germline, CDR1 is SGDLS and CDR2 is YYNGEE. This CDR3 comprises 14 residues. V shed 4 bases, J shed 5 bases, and the junction held 7 bases outside the gene matches. CDR3 region: CASSSRDRMYGYTF. In nucleotides, the CDR3 is TGTGCCAGCAGCTCCCGGGACAGGATGTATGGCTACACCTTC.

V usage is TRBV19 and J usage is TRBJ1-4; 8 positions agree with TRBD1. The V gene's germline CDR1 is LNHDA and CDR2 SQIVND (reference sequence). CDR3 size: 13 residues. J gave up 7 bases and V 9 bases, and 7 bases lay outside the gene matches. As DNA, the CDR3 is TGTGCCAGGCCTCGGACAGGGACTGAAAAACTGTTTTTT. Protein product: CARPRTGTEKLFF.

V usage is TRBV19 and J usage is TRBJ1-2; no reliable D call. The CDR3 extends over 16 amino acids. Trimming stripped 2 bases from V and 6 bases from J, with 19 bases between. The germline V gene has CDR1 LNHDA and CDR2 SQIVND (reference sequence). In DNA form, the CDR3 reads TGTGCCAGTAGTATATCGTCGGCCGTGGGAGCTAATGGCTACACCTTC. It encodes CASSISSAVGANGYTF.

A note on this clonotype: This clone may be a read error of a much larger clone one base away. The V gene is TRBV7-9, the J gene TRBJ1-4; perhaps TRBD1 as D (5 bases). Germline V gene lookup returns CDR1 SEHNR and CDR2 FQNEAQ (reference sequence). This CDR3 has 14 residues. Deletions cut 3 bases from V and 8 bases from J, with 13 bases between. This chain's CDR3 is CASSLTGEGEKLFF. The DNA for the CDR3 is TGTGCCAGCAGCTTGACGGGGGAGGGGGAAAAACTGTTTTTT.

Ten or more counts support this clonotype. CDR3 region: CASSWTGGYEQYF. The CDR3 coding sequence is TGTGCCAGCAGTTGGACAGGGGGTTACGAGCAGTACTTC. The chain couples TRBV12-3 or TRBV12-4 to TRBJ2-7; 10 bases fit TRBD1. With V trimmed by 4 bases and J by 4 bases, 1 base remained unmatched. This CDR3 has 13 amino acids.

This clonotype was observed many times. The chain employs TRBV7-9 and TRBJ1-1, with D maybe TRBD1 (5 bases). CDR1 SEHNR and CDR2 FQNEAQ come from the germline V gene (reference sequence). V lost 0 bases and J lost 2, with 16 bases in between. The CDR3 has 17 residues. The CDR3: CASSLAAQDPSNTEAFF. In DNA, the CDR3 is TGTGCCAGCAGCTTAGCGGCACAGGACCCATCCAACACTGAAGCTTTCTTT. Looking up the rest from reference TRBV7-9 and TRBJ1-1 gives the full variable domain: DTGVSQNPRHKITKRGQNVTFRCDPISEHNRLYWYRQTLGQGPEFLTYFQNEAQLEKSRLLSDRFSAERPKGSFSTLEIQRTEQGDSAMYLCASSLAAQDPSNTEAFFGQGTRLTVV.